The T cell receptor beta chain described here comes from a study of shared T cell receptors in the human thymus. About this clone: A read error may produce the germline difference seen at one junction end.

This CDR3 comprises 16 residues. CDR1 and CDR2 (germline): SEHNR, FQNEAQ (reference sequence). Profiling relied on immunoSEQ multiplex PCR, and the TCRdb table lists in-frame clones only, not all of them. The sample gives about 660,000 clones, roughly 88% of which show up once; 0.008% to 0.011% is in the top ten. These records were also assigned to another study, of human thymus T cells. That study reports: Resections from corrective heart surgery provided thymus tissue. Unrelated individuals had highly overlapping thymic repertoires, as reported in related research.

The chain links TRBV7-9 to TRBJ1-1; tentative D call: TRBD1 (6 bases). The specimen was thymocytes. This TCR derives from a boy in the first two years of life with a congenital heart defect. The CDR3 DNA follows: TGTGCCAGCAGTTTAGGACAGTCTTCCCCTTACGATGAAGCTTTCTTT. It specifies CASSLGQSSPYDEAFF.